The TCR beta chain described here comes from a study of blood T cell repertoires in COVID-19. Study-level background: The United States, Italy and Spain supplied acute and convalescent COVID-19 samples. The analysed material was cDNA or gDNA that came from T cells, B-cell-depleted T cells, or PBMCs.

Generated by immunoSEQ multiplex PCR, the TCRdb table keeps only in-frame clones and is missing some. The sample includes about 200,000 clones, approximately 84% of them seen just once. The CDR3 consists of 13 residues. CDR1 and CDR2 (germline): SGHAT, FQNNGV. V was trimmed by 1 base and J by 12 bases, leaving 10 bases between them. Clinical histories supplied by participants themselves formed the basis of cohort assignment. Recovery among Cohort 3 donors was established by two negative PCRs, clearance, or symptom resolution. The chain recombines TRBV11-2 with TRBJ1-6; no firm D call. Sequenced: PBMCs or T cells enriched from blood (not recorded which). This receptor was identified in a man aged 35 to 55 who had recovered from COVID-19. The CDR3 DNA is TGTGCCAGCAGCTTAGGTCCCAGACAACCCCTCCACTTT. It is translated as CASSLGPRQPLHF.